This T cell receptor beta chain is from a study of shared clonotypes between healthy human individuals. Trimming took 4 bases from V and 1 from J, leaving 15 bases between them. Germline CDR1 reads SGHRS; CDR2 reads YFSETQ. CDR3 length: 15 residues. The table came from immunoSEQ multiplex PCR; TCRdb's copy has only in-frame clones and leaves some out. The sample lists under 2.5 million clones, about nine tenths occurring once. Sequenced input: naive CD4+ T cells from PBMCs. Regarding subset: CD45RA+ positively selected. The clonotype originates from a man younger than 30 in good health. Some clones in this sample may be carry-over from other donors' samples. V is TRBV5-1 and J is TRBJ2-7, with D possibly TRBD2 on 5 matching bases. The chain's CDR3 is CASSPRGQVSYEQYF. CDR3 sequence (DNA): TGCGCCAGCAGCCCCCGCGGGCAGGTATCCTACGAGCAGTACTTC.